The 20 T cell receptor beta chains below all came from one sample that was sequenced in a study of T cell changes during pregnancy in multiple sclerosis. Data came from immunoSEQ multiplex PCR; TCRdb stores just in-frame clones and leaves some out. The sample includes around 52,000 clones, just over 90% seen only once; the top ten take roughly 0.2%. Sequencing used CD4+ T cells from peripheral blood mononuclear cells, obtained in the second trimester of pregnancy. These receptor sequences come from a female donor with multiple sclerosis, enrolled in a pregnancy study.

V usage is TRBV9 and J usage is TRBJ2-1; 9 bases map to TRBD2. The trim removed 4 bases at V and 10 bases at J, leaving 6 bases unmatched. The CDR3 sequence is 13 residues long. Germline CDR1 is SGDLS and CDR2 is YYNGEE. The CDR3 region is CASSPRLAGEQFF. Written as DNA, the CDR3 is TGTGCCAGCAGCCCCCGTCTAGCGGGAGAGCAGTTCTTC.

The chain links TRBV10-3 to TRBJ2-3; 10 bases line up with TRBD1. In germline, CDR1 is ENHRY, CDR2 SYGVKD. CDR3 length: 14 residues. With V trimmed by 5 bases and J by 6 bases, 5 bases remained unmatched. The CDR3 loop reads CAISSGTGADTQYF. In DNA form, the CDR3 reads TGTGCCATCAGTTCCGGGACAGGGGCCGATACGCAGTATTTT.

V usage is TRBV5-1 and J usage is TRBJ2-5, with a tentative D call TRBD1 (5 bases). There are 13 residues in the CDR3. Per the germline V gene, CDR1 is SGHRS and CDR2 is YFSETQ. Trimming pared 4 bases from V and 5 bases from J, leaving 12 bases between. The CDR3 here is CASSLGAGETQYF. The DNA for the CDR3 is TGCGCCAGCAGCCTTGGGGCCGGGGAGACCCAGTACTTC.

This clone was detected only once. The genes are TRBV6-6 and TRBJ2-7, with no clear D. The CDR3 is made up of 16 amino acids. V was shortened by 6 bases and J by 1 base, with 19 bases between the two germline ends. The germline gives CDR1 MNHNY, CDR2 SVGAGI (reference sequence). CDR3 protein: CASSPTELKISYEQYF. DNA for the CDR3: TGTGCCAGCAGCCCCACAGAGCTAAAGATATCCTACGAGCAGTACTTC.

The CDR3 here is CASSPLAGVGAGELFF. CDR3 coding DNA: TGCGCCAGCAGCCCTCTAGCGGGGGTGGGTGCCGGGGAGCTGTTTTTT. The V gene is TRBV4-1, the J gene TRBJ2-2; 10 bases match TRBD2. Trimming at V came to 4 bases and at J to 6 bases, leaving 8 bases not matched to a gene. This CDR3 comprises 16 residues. Germline V lookup: CDR1 MGHRA, CDR2 YSYEKL.

The chain couples TRBV19 to TRBJ1-5; TRBD1 matches 7 bases. The CDR3 covers 17 residues. Trimming took 4 bases from V and 4 from J; bases not matched to a gene: 13. Germline loops: CDR1 LNHDA, CDR2 SQIVND (reference sequence). The CDR3 loop is CASSTVTGSGVNQPQHF. The CDR3 nucleotides are TGTGCCAGTAGTACAGTGACAGGGTCAGGCGTTAATCAGCCCCAGCATTTT.

The chain carries TRBV4-1 and TRBJ1-2, with 8 bases aligning to TRBD1. This CDR3 is built from 18 residues. Losses at the gene ends were 2 bases for V and 8 bases for J; bases not matched to a gene: 19. Germline CDR1 and CDR2: MGHRA and YSYEKL. The CDR3 bases are TGCGCCAGCAGCCAACTCGATTTTTTACCAGGGGGCCTTTACGGCTACACCTTC. This translates into CASSQLDFLPGGLYGYTF.

This sequence joins TRBV19 and TRBJ2-7; D possibly corresponds to TRBD2 (5 bases). The CDR3 is 13 amino acids. Trimming left V 3 bases short and J 1 base short, with 7 bases between. Germline V CDR1 and CDR2: LNHDA, SQIVND (reference sequence). The CDR3 nucleotides read TGTGCCAGTAGTATGGCGGGTTCCTACGAGCAGTACTTC. Translated, it gives CASSMAGSYEQYF.

This chain uses TRBV6-5 with TRBJ1-6; 9 positions agree with TRBD1. The length of the CDR3 is 15 residues. Per the germline V gene, CDR1 is MNHEY and CDR2 is SVGAGI. V was pared by 2 bases and J by 7 bases, with 3 bases of the junction left unmatched. The CDR3 region has the DNA TGTGCCAGCAGTTACCACGGACAGGGGAATTCACCCCTCCACTTT. It specifies CASSYHGQGNSPLHF.

The gene calls are TRBV5-1 and TRBJ2-3, with unresolved D. The CDR3 consists of 14 residues. CDR1 is SGHRS, CDR2 YFSETQ, per germline. V lost 2 bases to trimming and J lost 0 bases, with 7 bases between them. Written as DNA, the CDR3 is TGCGCCAGCAGCTTCACTTCTAGCACAGATACGCAGTATTTT. The encoded protein is CASSFTSSTDTQYF. Full variable domain (rest looked up from reference TRBV5-1 and TRBJ2-3): KAGVTQTPRYLIKTRGQQVTLSCSPISGHRSVSWYQQTPGQGLQFLFEYFSETQRNKGNFPGRFSGRQFSNSRSEMNVSTLELGDSALYLCASSFTSSTDTQYFGPGTRLTVL.

The chain employs TRBV6-1 and TRBJ2-3; a weak D match, TRBD2 (6 bases). CDR1 MNHNS and CDR2 SASEGT come from the germline V gene. The V end was cut by 6 bases, the J end by 7 bases, with 14 bases between. CDR3 size: 13 residues. The CDR3 spells CASRGDFVNTQYF. The CDR3 DNA sequence: TGTGCCAGCAGGGGGGACTTTGTGAATACGCAGTATTTT.

The chain links TRBV10-3 to TRBJ1-1, with 12 bases identical to TRBD1. With V trimmed by 6 bases and J by 0 bases, 2 bases remained unmatched. CDR1 and CDR2 from the germline V gene are ENHRY and SYGVKD. This CDR3 is built from 15 residues. CDR3 in DNA: TGTGCCATCAGGGGGGACAGGGGGCTGAACACTGAAGCTTTCTTT. As protein: CAIRGDRGLNTEAFF.

The genes are TRBV5-1 and TRBJ2-5; no clear D gene. The CDR3 is 13 amino acids. V shed 0 bases and J shed 5 bases, with 8 bases lying between them. Germline CDR1 SGHRS, CDR2 YFSETQ. The CDR3 spells CASSLAGGETQYF. The CDR3 region has the DNA TGCGCCAGCAGCTTGGCGGGTGGGGAGACCCAGTACTTC.

The rearrangement links TRBV19 to TRBJ1-2; D remains unclear. In germline, CDR1 is LNHDA, CDR2 SQIVND (reference sequence). The CDR3 loop spans 15 amino acids. Deletions cut 5 bases from V and 2 bases from J, with 15 bases between. The CDR3 region has the DNA TGTGCCAGTAGTCCCCGCAGCGCGACGAACTATGGCTACACCTTC. Its translation is CASSPRSATNYGYTF.

The CDR3 region is CASSSGRETAYEQYF. Here the CDR3 DNA reads TGTGCCAGCAGCTCAGGGCGGGAGACGGCGTACGAGCAGTACTTC. The J gene is TRBJ2-7, the V gene TRBV7-9, with 7 positions matching TRBD2. V dropped 4 bases and J dropped 4; count of bases not matched to a gene: 10. Germline V gives CDR1 SEHNR, CDR2 FQNEAQ (reference sequence). This CDR3 spans 15 amino acids.

The chain combines TRBV18 with TRBJ1-5; D not certain. Deletions cut 6 bases from V and 1 base from J, with 13 bases between. Germline V CDR1 and CDR2: KGHSH, LQKENI. This CDR3 is built from 15 residues. CDR3 protein: CASSPSTESNQPQHF. As DNA, the CDR3 is TGTGCCAGCTCCCCCAGTACGGAGAGCAATCAGCCCCAGCATTTT.

This chain joins TRBV4-1 and TRBJ2-7; weak D call: TRBD2 (5 bases). The CDR3 loop spans 15 amino acids. Per germline, CDR1 MGHRA and CDR2 YSYEKL. Trimming took off 4 bases at V and 0 bases at J, with 13 bases between the two ends. The CDR3 DNA reads TGCGCCAGCAGCCCCGGACTTTTAATCTCCTACGAGCAGTACTTC. Translated, it gives CASSPGLLISYEQYF.

DNA of the CDR3: TGTGCCAGCAGTACCTACCGGGACTCGAGCTCCTACGAGCAGTACTTC. Its translation: CASSTYRDSSSYEQYF. The V gene is TRBV27, the J gene TRBJ2-7; D is perhaps TRBD2 (6 bases). Germline-derived CDR1 and CDR2 are MNHEY and SMNVEV (reference sequence). V lost 5 bases and J 0 bases, leaving 17 bases between the germline ends. There are 16 residues in the CDR3.

This chain uses TRBV4-1 with TRBJ2-3; tentative D call: TRBD2 (5 bases). The ends were cut back, 3 bases at V and 5 bases at J, with 12 bases in the middle. CDR3 length equals 14 residues. Germline-derived CDR1 and CDR2 are MGHRA and YSYEKL. CDR3 residues: CASSHPGRGDTQYF. CDR3 in DNA: TGCGCCAGCAGCCACCCGGGCCGGGGAGATACGCAGTATTTT.

The rearrangement joins TRBV5-1 to TRBJ1-1; D perhaps matches TRBD1 (5 bases). CDR1 is SGHRS, CDR2 YFSETQ, per germline. V was cut by 4 bases and J by 0 bases, with 22 bases left in between. The CDR3 totals 18 residues. CDR3 bases: TGCGCCAGCAGCGATTTGGGGGGTGTAGGAGCCATGAACACTGAAGCTTTCTTT. It yields the protein CASSDLGGVGAMNTEAFF.